The sequence of this T cell receptor beta chain was determined in a study of T cell repertoires in cytomegalovirus infection. Study-level background: It was the public TCR beta signatures that indicated both CMV infection and matching HLA type.

General observations from the study: Carriage of CMV together with the relevant HLA was identifiable through cumulative public TCR beta family frequency. Across the ex vivo response, the dominant clonotypes were HLA-C-restricted CMV-specific TCR beta clonotypes.

As for this clonotype: Antigen unknown.

A single record per CDR3 protein comes from TCRdb applying MiXCR to the reads. The sample has approximately 100,000 distinct CDR3 sequences, more than 20% seen once. From germline, CDR1 is SGHTA and CDR2 FQGNSA. This CDR3 is built from 13 residues. V lost 5 bases, J lost 5 bases, and 6 bases stayed unmatched. Input material: CD8+ T cells from PBMCs. The chain uses TRBV7-2 and TRBJ2-7; 7 bases map to TRBD2. The source is a human donor in good health (CMV status not recorded). Some clones in this sample may be carry-over from other donors' samples. The CDR3 region is CASSRWEGNEQYF. CDR3 sequence (DNA): TGTGCCAGCAGCCGGTGGGAGGGGAACGAGCAGTACTTC.